These 32 T cell receptor beta chains came from one sample sequenced in a study of T cells in Graves' hyperthyroidism and ophthalmopathy. Amplified regions were TCR beta CDR3 sequences from RNA transcripts. The primer set for the first-round RT-PCR of the TCR CDR3 was HTBI. TCRdb reprocessed the multiplex PCR reads via MiXCR and lists one record per CDR3 protein. The sample has hundreds of thousands of distinct CDR3 sequences, about 25% seen once; the top ten hold approximately 30%. Sequenced: blood. The receptors were sampled from a middle-aged man with Graves' hyperthyroidism that later progressed to Graves' ophthalmopathy.

This clonotype has a count of ten or more. The rearrangement uses TRBV29-1 and TRBJ2-7; D is unresolved. CDR1 is SQVTM and CDR2 is ANQGSEA in the germline V gene. The CDR3 length is 15 residues. The ends were cut back, 3 bases at V and 5 bases at J, with 20 bases in the middle. CDR3 sequence reads: CSVDGGQGQINEQYF. The DNA for the CDR3 is TGCAGCGTTGATGGCGGCCAAGGCCAAATTAACGAGCAGTACTTC.

This clonotype showed up many times. The V gene is TRBV6-1, the J gene TRBJ1-2; D remains unclear. Germline V lookup: CDR1 MNHNS, CDR2 SASEGT. The CDR3 extends over 12 amino acids. The V end lost 10 bases, the J end lost 4 bases, and 13 bases lay between the germline ends. The CDR3 loop is CATRKETYGYTF. DNA for the CDR3: TGTGCCACTAGGAAGGAGACCTATGGCTACACCTTC.

This clonotype was observed at least ten times. The V call is TRBV10-3, the J call TRBJ1-2; D is undetermined. This CDR3 is 13 amino acids long. Trimming cost V 7 bases and J 1 base, with 10 bases left between them. Per the germline V gene, CDR1 is ENHRY and CDR2 is SYGVKD. CDR3 residues: CAIKSADNYGYTF. In DNA form, the CDR3 reads TGTGCCATCAAATCAGCGGATAACTATGGCTACACCTTC.

The chain uses TRBV6-5 and TRBJ1-1; 8 nucleotides agree with TRBD1. The CDR3 totals 15 residues. The J segment lost 7 bases and the V segment lost 0 bases, leaving 7 bases of the junction unmatched. CDR1 and CDR2 (germline): MNHEY, SVGAGI. CDR3 bases: TGTGCCAGCAGTTACTCGAGGGACAGGCGATTTGAAGCTTTCTTT. Its translation is CASSYSRDRRFEAFF.

The CDR3: CASRPLDAGELFF. The CDR3 DNA reads TGTGCCAGTAGACCCCTCGACGCCGGGGAGCTGTTTTTT. This rearrangement joins TRBV19 to TRBJ2-2; D not resolved. Trimming left V 6 bases short and J 6 bases short, with 11 bases between. This CDR3 is 13 amino acids long. Germline V gene lookup returns CDR1 LNHDA and CDR2 SQIVND (reference sequence).

In this sample, this clonotype turned up many times. This chain connects TRBV27 to TRBJ2-7; 8 nucleotides agree with TRBD2. The CDR3 runs to 15 residues. The V gene end was trimmed by 3 bases and the J gene end by 0 bases; junction bases not matched to a gene: 4. Germline V CDR1 and CDR2: MNHEY, SMNVEV (reference sequence). CDR3 protein: CASSFDSGSSYEQYF. The CDR3, as DNA: TGTGCCAGCAGTTTTGACAGCGGGAGCTCCTACGAGCAGTACTTC.

This clonotype was counted ten times or more. The rearrangement uses TRBV5-4 and TRBJ2-6; D uncertain. The germline gives CDR1 SGHNT, CDR2 YYREEE (reference sequence). This CDR3 has 16 residues. V lost 0 bases, J lost 2 bases, and 9 bases lay in between. The CDR3 loop reads CASSLVAQAGANVLTF. The CDR3 DNA sequence: TGTGCCAGCAGCTTGGTGGCTCAGGCTGGGGCCAACGTCCTGACTTTC.

This clonotype occurred many times. The J gene is TRBJ1-2, the V gene TRBV7-2; TRBD1 aligns across 9 bases. Looked up from germline, CDR1 is SGHTA and CDR2 is FQGNSA. The CDR3 consists of 14 residues. J gave up 5 bases and V 8 bases, and 9 bases lay outside the gene matches. The CDR3 DNA sequence: TGTGCCAGCCGGGGGGACAGGGTTTCGTATGGCTACACCTTC. Its protein is CASRGDRVSYGYTF. Supplemented by reference TRBV7-2 and TRBJ1-2, the full variable domain reads GAGVSQSPSNKVTEKGKDVELRCDPISGHTALYWYRQSLGQGLEFLIYFQGNSAPDKSGLPSDRFSAERTGGSVSTLTIQRTQQEDSAVYLCASRGDRVSYGYTFGSGTRLTVV.

This clonotype was recorded many times. V and J are TRBV27 and TRBJ2-7; 8 bases are a match to TRBD2. There are 14 residues in the CDR3. Germline V gives CDR1 MNHEY, CDR2 SMNVEV (reference sequence). V trimming: 4 bases; J trimming: 7 bases; junction bases outside the gene matches: 9. CDR3: CASSSAGAPREQYF. DNA of the CDR3: TGTGCCAGCAGTTCAGCGGGAGCCCCCCGAGAGCAGTACTTC.

This clonotype occurred many times. V is TRBV24-1 and J is TRBJ2-7; 10 nucleotides line up with TRBD1. With 3 bases clipped from V and 4 bases from J, the junction kept 2 bases outside the gene matches. Germline CDR1 and CDR2: KGHDR and SFDVKD. The CDR3 has 14 residues. CDR3 sequence (DNA): TGTGCCACCAGTGATCCGGGACAGGGGTACGAGCAGTACTTC. It translates to CATSDPGQGYEQYF.

This clonotype has at least ten counts. The rearrangement links TRBV2 to TRBJ2-7; TRBD1 is a possible D gene (6 bases). This CDR3 has 10 amino acids. Trimming cost V 6 bases and J 6 bases, with 6 bases left between them. Germline V lookup: CDR1 SNHLY, CDR2 FYNNEI. The CDR3 DNA is TGTGCCAGCAGGGACAGCGAGCAGTACTTC. The encoded protein is CASRDSEQYF.

This clonotype has ten or more counts. The chain employs TRBV5-1 and TRBJ2-2; 8 bases map to TRBD1. The CDR3 has 15 amino acids. Germline V CDR1 and CDR2: SGHRS, YFSETQ. With 1 base clipped from V and 5 bases from J, the junction kept 4 bases outside the gene matches. CDR3 in amino acids: CASSLLQGGTGELFF. The CDR3 DNA reads TGCGCCAGCAGCTTGTTACAGGGGGGAACCGGGGAGCTGTTTTTT. Complete variable domain (other parts from reference TRBV5-1 and TRBJ2-2): KAGVTQTPRYLIKTRGQQVTLSCSPISGHRSVSWYQQTPGQGLQFLFEYFSETQRNKGNFPGRFSGRQFSNSRSEMNVSTLELGDSALYLCASSLLQGGTGELFFGEGSRLTVL.

Ten or more counts support this clonotype. The chain joins TRBV11-1 to TRBJ2-5; weak D call: TRBD2 (5 bases). Germline V gives CDR1 SGHAT, CDR2 FQDESV (reference sequence). Trimming removed 2 bases from V and 2 bases from J, with 18 bases in between. The CDR3 has 17 amino acids. CDR3 region: CASSLRGRAKRQETQYF. The CDR3, as DNA: TGTGCCAGCAGCTTACGCGGGCGGGCCAAACGTCAAGAGACCCAGTACTTC. The full variable domain, rest sourced from reference TRBV11-1 and TRBJ2-5, is EAEVAQSPRYKITEKSQAVAFWCDPISGHATLYWYRQILGQGPELLVQFQDESVVDDSQLPKDRFSAERLKGVDSTLKIQPAELGDSAMYLCASSLRGRAKRQETQYFGPGTRLLVL.

This clonotype appeared many times. V and J are TRBV20-1 and TRBJ1-1; D is ambiguous. In germline, CDR1 is DFQATT, CDR2 SNEGSKA (reference sequence). V was pared by 0 bases and J by 0 bases, with 14 bases between. CDR3 size: 16 residues. CDR3 sequence reads: CSARDSLETLNTEAFF. For the CDR3, the DNA is TGCAGTGCTAGAGATTCTTTGGAAACATTGAACACTGAAGCTTTCTTT.

This clonotype has a count of ten or more. V gene TRBV20-1 combines with J gene TRBJ2-2, with D tentatively TRBD2 (6 bases). The CDR3 length is 14 residues. Trimming stripped 3 bases from V and 0 bases from J, with 8 bases between. CDR1 is DFQATT and CDR2 is SNEGSKA in the germline V gene (reference sequence). The DNA for the CDR3 is TGCAGTGCTAGGGCGGGGACGAACACCGGGGAGCTGTTTTTT. Amino acid sequence: CSARAGTNTGELFF.

This clonotype was counted many times. The rearrangement links TRBV12-3 or TRBV12-4 to TRBJ2-5, with TRBD1 identical over 8 bases. V trimming: 3 bases; J trimming: 4 bases; junction bases outside the gene matches: 7. This CDR3 spans 15 amino acids. CDR3: CASSLTGAKGETQYF. In DNA, the CDR3 is TGTGCCAGCAGTTTGACAGGGGCGAAGGGAGAGACCCAGTACTTC.

The table lists this clonotype with many counts. The chain is built from TRBV28 and TRBJ2-1; 7 nucleotides match TRBD2. V lost 5 bases and J lost 4; bases outside the gene matches: 17. The germline gives CDR1 MDHEN, CDR2 SYDVKM. This CDR3 contains 18 residues. Here the CDR3 reads CASSGGAGVLVSYNEQFF. In nucleotides, the CDR3 is TGTGCCAGCAGTGGAGGGGCGGGAGTGTTAGTCTCTTACAATGAGCAGTTCTTC.

This clonotype was detected ten times or more. V and J are TRBV14 and TRBJ1-1; D call uncertain. CDR1 and CDR2 (germline): SGHDN, FVKESK. The length of the CDR3 is 15 residues. Trimming shortened V by 4 bases and J by 4 bases, and 16 bases separated the two germline ends. The CDR3 DNA is TGTGCCAGCAGCCCGATCGACACCCGGGGCACTGAAGCTTTCTTT. Protein sequence: CASSPIDTRGTEAFF.

This clonotype turned up a few times. Germline and junction disagree at one end, which may indicate a read error. The rearrangement joins TRBV12-3 or TRBV12-4 to TRBJ2-2; no firm D call. The CDR3 runs 15 residues. CDR3 coding DNA: TGTGCCAGTAGTTTCCCTGGCTCCTCTAGCGGGGAGCTGTTTTTT. Translated, it gives CASSFPGSSSGELFF.

This chain joins TRBV20-1 and TRBJ2-7, with unresolved D. Trimming took 5 bases from V and 0 from J, leaving 17 bases between them. Looked up from germline, CDR1 is DFQATT and CDR2 is SNEGSKA (reference sequence). This CDR3 contains 15 residues. Here the CDR3 DNA reads TGCAGTGCTCTCCAAGTGAGGTTTTTCTCCTACGAGCAGTACTTC. Translation gives CSALQVRFFSYEQYF.

V is TRBV6-2 or TRBV6-3 and J is TRBJ2-7, with D perhaps TRBD1 (6 bases). CDR3 length equals 17 residues. CDR1 MNHEY and CDR2 SVGEGT come from the germline V gene. V was shortened by 0 bases and J by 0 bases, with 15 bases between the two germline ends. CDR3 loop: CASSYSSSDRPSYEQYF. CDR3 nucleotides: TGTGCCAGCAGTTACTCAAGTTCGGACAGACCCTCCTACGAGCAGTACTTC.

The CDR3 DNA follows: TGTGCCAGCAGTTTAGTGGGCGCGGGAGACGCTTTCTTT. This translates into CASSLVGAGDAFF. The chain has TRBV12-3 or TRBV12-4 and TRBJ1-1; D remains unclear. V lost 1 base and J 11 bases, leaving 14 bases between the germline ends. The CDR3 has 13 amino acids.

The rearrangement links TRBV7-8 to TRBJ2-5; D gene ambiguous. Germline V CDR1 and CDR2: SGHVS, FQNEAQ. Trimming took 1 base from V and 4 from J, leaving 10 bases between them. The CDR3 is 14 amino acids. CDR3 loop: CASSLGVLGETQYF. The CDR3 DNA is TGTGCCAGCAGCTTAGGGGTTTTAGGAGAGACCCAGTACTTC.

This clonotype was detected many times. The V and J genes are TRBV6-1 and TRBJ1-2, with D perhaps TRBD1 (6 bases). CDR3 length equals 15 residues. The germline V gene encodes CDR1 MNHNS and CDR2 SASEGT. Trimming pared 6 bases from V and 1 base from J, leaving 15 bases between. The CDR3 nucleotides are TGTGCCAGCAGCAAAGCTGGACAGATTAACTATGGCTACACCTTC. Its translation is CASSKAGQINYGYTF.

The chain is built from TRBV6-4 and TRBJ2-5, with D perhaps being TRBD1 or TRBD2 (5 bases each). The CDR3 consists of 14 residues. Germline V gene lookup returns CDR1 MRHNA and CDR2 SNTAGT. Trimming removed 8 bases from V and 0 bases from J, with 13 bases in between. CDR3 residues: CASGGRQHQETQYF. CDR3 nucleotide sequence: TGTGCCAGCGGAGGTCGACAGCACCAAGAGACCCAGTACTTC.

The gene calls are TRBV4-1 and TRBJ2-1, with unresolved D. Germline lookup yields CDR1 MGHRA and CDR2 YSYEKL. CDR3 length equals 16 residues. V lost 0 bases to trimming and J lost 2 bases, with 11 bases between them. The CDR3 reads CASSQELGNTYNEQFF. The CDR3 coding sequence is TGCGCCAGCAGCCAAGAGTTGGGTAATACCTACAATGAGCAGTTCTTC.

This clonotype was recorded at least ten times. The chain is built from TRBV10-3 and TRBJ1-5; D is perhaps TRBD1 (6 bases). V lost 4 bases, J lost 4 bases, and 11 bases lay in between. Germline V gene lookup returns CDR1 ENHRY and CDR2 SYGVKD. This CDR3 spans 14 amino acids. CDR3 DNA: TGTGCCATCAGTGTATCGGACAGAAATCAGCCCCAGCATTTT. Translated, it gives CAISVSDRNQPQHF.

The chain joins TRBV12-3 or TRBV12-4 to TRBJ1-2, with 9 bases that match TRBD1. The CDR3 is made up of 15 amino acids. The ends lost 6 bases at V and 2 bases at J; junction bases unmatched: 7. CDR3 sequence (DNA): TGTGCCAGCAGGGCGGGACAGGGTATAAACTATGGCTACACCTTC. Translating it yields CASRAGQGINYGYTF.

The chain recombines TRBV6-1 with TRBJ2-7, with TRBD2 identical over 11 bases. The CDR3 length is 15 residues. From germline, CDR1 is MNHNS and CDR2 SASEGT. Trimming took 5 bases from V and 0 from J; bases not matched to a gene: 3. CDR3 protein: CASSLAGGPSYEQYF. CDR3 nucleotides: TGTGCCAGCAGTCTAGCGGGAGGACCCTCCTACGAGCAGTACTTC.

In its sample, this clonotype was seen many times. The chain carries TRBV29-1 and TRBJ2-5; 10 bases agree with TRBD1. With V trimmed by 8 bases and J by 2 bases, 8 bases remained unmatched. The CDR3 contains 14 residues. The germline V gene encodes CDR1 SQVTM and CDR2 ANQGSEA. Here the CDR3 DNA reads TGCAGCCTCAGGGACAGGGGAGAACAAGAGACCCAGTACTTC. Its translation: CSLRDRGEQETQYF.

Ten or more counts support this clonotype. The chain employs TRBV5-1 and TRBJ1-1; D gene uncertain. Germline V gene sequence: CDR1 SGHRS, CDR2 YFSETQ. This CDR3 comprises 14 residues. The V end was cut by 0 bases, the J end by 5 bases, with 11 bases between. The CDR3 DNA follows: TGCGCCAGCAGCTTGGCAGGCCTGAGGACTGAAGCTTTCTTT. Its translation: CASSLAGLRTEAFF.

This chain links TRBV18 with TRBJ1-1; maybe TRBD1 (6 bases). Germline V gene lookup returns CDR1 KGHSH and CDR2 LQKENI. The CDR3 covers 13 residues. The V and J ends lost 4 bases and 4 bases respectively, with 10 bases between them. The CDR3 sequence is CASSQGGTTEAFF. In nucleotides, the CDR3 is TGTGCCAGCTCACAGGGGGGAACCACTGAAGCTTTCTTT.